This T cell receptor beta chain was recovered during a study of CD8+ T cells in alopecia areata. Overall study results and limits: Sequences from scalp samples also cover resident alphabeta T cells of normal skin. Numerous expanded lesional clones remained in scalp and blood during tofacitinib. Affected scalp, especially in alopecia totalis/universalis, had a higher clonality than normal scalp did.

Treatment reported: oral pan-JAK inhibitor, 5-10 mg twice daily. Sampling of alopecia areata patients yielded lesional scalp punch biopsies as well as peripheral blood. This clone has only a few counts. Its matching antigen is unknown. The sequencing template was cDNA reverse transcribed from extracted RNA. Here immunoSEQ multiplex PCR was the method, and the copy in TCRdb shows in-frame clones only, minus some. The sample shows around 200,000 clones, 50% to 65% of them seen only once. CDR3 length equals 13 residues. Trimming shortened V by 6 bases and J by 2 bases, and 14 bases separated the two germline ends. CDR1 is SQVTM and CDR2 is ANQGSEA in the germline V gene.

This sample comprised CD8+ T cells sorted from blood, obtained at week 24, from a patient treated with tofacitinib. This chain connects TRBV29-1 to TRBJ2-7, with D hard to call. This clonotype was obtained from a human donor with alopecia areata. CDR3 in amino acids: CSVLTRTTYEQYF. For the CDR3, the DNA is TGCAGCGTCCTGACGAGAACTACCTACGAGCAGTACTTC.